What follows are 6 T cell receptor beta chains derived from one specimen sequenced in a study of cytomegalovirus exposure and HLA in healthy donors (dated by TCRdb to 2016 to 2017). The library was prepared using the immunoSEQ multiplex PCR assay. A mixture of 60 forward primers for TCR Vbeta segments and 13 reverse primers for TCR Jbeta segments was used in the multiplex PCR. Drawn from immuneACCESS, this table holds only the in-frame rearrangements with V and J called that TCRdb kept. Clones are partly lost; checked studies trace under half to an unresolved V gene and leave the rest unexplained. In this sample the table shows about 170,000 clones, roughly 88% of which occur a single time. 0.95% to 1.5% of the sample is held by the ten biggest clonotypes. Sequencing used PBMCs. Source of these receptors: a boy aged 2 to 9 in good health and CMV-seronegative.

CDR3 sequence reads: CASSLGGGGEKLFF. In DNA form, the CDR3 reads TGTGCCAGCAGTTTGGGGGGTGGTGGTGAAAAACTGTTTTTT. This sequence joins TRBV28 and TRBJ1-4; TRBD1 might be the D (5 bases). Trimming removed 3 bases from V and 7 bases from J, with 12 bases in between. The CDR3 extends over 14 amino acids. The germline gives CDR1 MDHEN, CDR2 SYDVKM. The complete variable domain, with remaining parts taken from reference TRBV28 and TRBJ1-4, reads DVKVTQSSRYLVKRTGEKVFLECVQDMDHENMFWYRQDPGLGLRLIYFSYDVKMKEKGDIPEGYSVSREKKERFSLILESASTNQTSMYLCASSLGGGGEKLFFGSGTQLSVL.

The gene calls are TRBV5-6 and TRBJ1-2; D is perhaps TRBD1 (6 bases). V shed 2 bases and J shed 6 bases, with 14 bases lying between them. Per germline, CDR1 SGHDT and CDR2 YYEEEE. This CDR3 spans 14 amino acids. The CDR3: CASSFAGAADGYTF. The CDR3 DNA follows: TGTGCCAGCAGCTTTGCAGGGGCAGCAGATGGCTACACCTTC.

The chain combines TRBV7-9 with TRBJ2-7; weak D call: TRBD1 (5 bases). CDR3 length: 13 residues. Between the trimmed V and J ends, which lost 2 bases and 6 bases, there was a span of 11 bases. From germline, CDR1 is SEHNR and CDR2 FQNEAQ (reference sequence). The CDR3 DNA follows: TGTGCCAGCAGCTTACCCGGACAAGTCGAGCAGTACTTC. Translating it yields CASSLPGQVEQYF. Full variable domain (outside the CDR3, taken from reference TRBV7-9 and TRBJ2-7): DTGVSQNPRHKITKRGQNVTFRCDPISEHNRLYWYRQTLGQGPEFLTYFQNEAQLEKSRLLSDRFSAERPKGSFSTLEIQRTEQGDSAMYLCASSLPGQVEQYFGPGTRLTVT.

The chain employs TRBV5-4 and TRBJ1-1; D is undetermined. The CDR3 runs to 15 residues. Trimming removed 1 base from V and 4 bases from J, with 14 bases in between. Germline V gene lookup returns CDR1 SGHNT and CDR2 YYREEE (reference sequence). CDR3 sequence: CASSLNGGRSTEAFF. CDR3 coding DNA: TGTGCCAGCAGCTTGAATGGAGGTCGATCCACTGAAGCTTTCTTT.

This chain joins TRBV19 and TRBJ2-1; 7 positions match TRBD1. Looked up from germline, CDR1 is LNHDA and CDR2 is SQIVND (reference sequence). V lost 6 bases, J lost 14 bases, and 13 bases stayed unmatched. CDR3 length equals 13 residues. Here the CDR3 DNA reads TGTGCCAGTAGCACCGTAGGTGACAGGGAAAAGTTCTTC. This translates into CASSTVGDREKFF.

This clone was observed a handful of times. This rearrangement joins TRBV6-4 to TRBJ2-7, with 7 positions matching TRBD1. V shed 6 bases, J shed 6 bases, and the junction held 17 bases outside the gene matches. The CDR3 consists of 16 residues. CDR1 MRHNA and CDR2 SNTAGT come from the germline V gene. CDR3: CASRLQGSQPGIEQYF. CDR3 nucleotide sequence: TGTGCCAGCAGGTTACAGGGGTCCCAGCCCGGGATCGAGCAGTACTTC.